This T cell receptor beta chain appears in the sequencing data of a study of T-cell reconstitution after alpha-beta-depleted transplantation in children. This clonotype was seen repeatedly, ten times or more. Its specificity is not known. Findings and limits, study-wide: The origin of high day-60 TCRbeta diversity in some patients lay in surviving recipient T cells and thymic progenitors. Most T-cell counts and diversity one year after the transplant came from T cells that were newly produced. Reports say that about two months after transplant, the alpha-beta T cells came out of several hundred graft clones that had expanded.

Unique molecular identifiers were used to barcode this TCRbeta library. TCRdb independently ran MiXCR on the PCR reads; one entry per CDR3 protein. The table lists hundreds of thousands of distinct CDR3 sequences, approximately 14% of them singletons. CDR1 LGHNA and CDR2 YNFKEQ come from the germline V gene. V shed 4 bases and J shed 8 bases, with 12 bases lying between them. This CDR3 region has 13 residues. V is TRBV4-2 and J is TRBJ1-5; D is ambiguous. The sequence was collected from a girl aged 2 to 10 with congenital amegakaryocytic thrombocytopenia, due to receive a stem cell transplant. Here the sequenced sample was PBMCs, taken before TCRalphabeta/CD19-depleted stem cell transplant. The CDR3 DNA sequence: TGTGCCAGCAGCCTCGGTCAGCGTGAGCCCCAGCATTTT. Protein product: CASSLGQREPQHF.